The rows below give T cell receptor beta chains drawn from one sample of a study of T cells in Graves' hyperthyroidism and ophthalmopathy. TCRdb ran MiXCR on the multiplex PCR reads and lists one entry per CDR3 protein. Of some 400,000 distinct CDR3 sequences in the sample, approximately 19% were seen once. The sample taken for sequencing was blood. The receptors here all came from a woman aged 18 to 35 with Graves' hyperthyroidism. Each CDR3 is given without its conserved first and last residue. Each record gives: J gene, V gene, CDR3 protein.

j_call: TRBJ1-2
v_call: TRBV13
cdr3_aa: ASRRGWGYT

j_call: TRBJ2-5
v_call: TRBV27
cdr3_aa: ASSPNREETQY

j_call: TRBJ2-2
v_call: TRBV11-2
cdr3_aa: ASSLDWLGGELF

j_call: TRBJ2-5
v_call: TRBV10-1
cdr3_aa: ASSEGPVGTQY

j_call: TRBJ1-2
v_call: TRBV6-5
cdr3_aa: ASRVGTGLNYGYT

j_call: TRBJ2-5
v_call: TRBV24-1
cdr3_aa: ATSLSGQETQY

j_call: TRBJ2-7
v_call: TRBV20-1
cdr3_aa: SVDGYDQY

j_call: TRBJ2-4
v_call: TRBV4-1
cdr3_aa: ASSQAPLAKNIQY

j_call: TRBJ1-2
v_call: TRBV30
cdr3_aa: AGYGYT

j_call: TRBJ1-5
v_call: TRBV7-8
cdr3_aa: ASSLAISASQPQH

j_call: TRBJ1-1
v_call: TRBV20-1
cdr3_aa: SAADREFGNTEAF

j_call: TRBJ1-3
v_call: TRBV28
cdr3_aa: ASSGATIY

j_call: TRBJ2-7
v_call: TRBV28
cdr3_aa: ASSSPGQGTNEQY

j_call: TRBJ2-7
v_call: TRBV20-1
cdr3_aa: SARMRGGLSYEQY

j_call: TRBJ1-1
v_call: TRBV28
cdr3_aa: ASSMLGREKAF

j_call: TRBJ1-2
v_call: TRBV19
cdr3_aa: ASSPGRGINYGYT

j_call: TRBJ2-7
v_call: TRBV4-1
cdr3_aa: ASSQVLGGEQY

j_call: TRBJ1-5
v_call: TRBV12-3/TRBV12-4
cdr3_aa: ASSFATGTGGNQPQH

j_call: TRBJ1-2
v_call: TRBV30
cdr3_aa: AWSLGAAGGYT

j_call: TRBJ1-3
v_call: TRBV20-1
cdr3_aa: SARSAGSGWSGNTIY

j_call: TRBJ2-5
v_call: TRBV20-1
cdr3_aa: SASLQGGGSKETQY

j_call: TRBJ1-5
v_call: TRBV6-1
cdr3_aa: ASSPTGGLGQPQH

j_call: TRBJ1-5
v_call: TRBV28
cdr3_aa: ASSLFRTGRSQPQH

j_call: TRBJ1-1
v_call: TRBV20-1
cdr3_aa: SARLGTLNTEAF

j_call: TRBJ1-3
v_call: TRBV20-1
cdr3_aa: SARPGDSGNTIY

j_call: TRBJ1-1
v_call: TRBV7-2
cdr3_aa: ASSSARGWIMNTEAF

j_call: TRBJ2-7
v_call: TRBV2
cdr3_aa: ASSSPLHYEQY

j_call: TRBJ2-2
v_call: TRBV4-1
cdr3_aa: ASSQGRHRGHTGELF

j_call: TRBJ1-1
v_call: TRBV6-1
cdr3_aa: ASRDSTPEAF

j_call: TRBJ2-4
v_call: TRBV7-8
cdr3_aa: ASSLLGVNIQY

j_call: TRBJ2-7
v_call: TRBV12-3/TRBV12-4
cdr3_aa: ASSRTSGRGEQY

j_call: TRBJ1-5
v_call: TRBV20-1
cdr3_aa: SARETGVAHQPQH

j_call: TRBJ1-5
v_call: TRBV19
cdr3_aa: ASSITRPDDQPQH

j_call: TRBJ2-7
v_call: TRBV3-1
cdr3_aa: ASSQQGTSYEQY

j_call: TRBJ2-2
v_call: TRBV25-1
cdr3_aa: ASSDLADTGELF

j_call: TRBJ1-5
v_call: TRBV10-3
cdr3_aa: AISEGFHQPQH

j_call: TRBJ2-2
v_call: TRBV11-2
cdr3_aa: ASSHTSGGAGELF

j_call: TRBJ2-7
v_call: TRBV20-1
cdr3_aa: SANRDNSYEQY

j_call: TRBJ2-7
v_call: TRBV20-1
cdr3_aa: SARAPRRYEQY

j_call: TRBJ1-5
v_call: TRBV18
cdr3_aa: ASSPPGGQPQH

j_call: TRBJ2-5
v_call: TRBV24-1
cdr3_aa: ATSEGGGETQY

j_call: TRBJ1-5
v_call: TRBV4-1
cdr3_aa: ASSQDGGRPQH